The sequence of this T cell receptor beta chain was determined in a study of cytomegalovirus exposure and HLA in healthy donors. Sequenced by immunoSEQ multiplex PCR; TCRdb stores in-frame clones only, minus some. Among roughly 150,000 clones listed, roughly 90% were seen once. In regard to this clone: An end of the junction does not agree with germline; a read error may underlie this.

This CDR3 comprises 14 residues. Germline values: CDR1 SQVTM, CDR2 ANQGSEA. These donors were members of the approximately 110-subject validation cohort, a group separate from the roughly 670-subject first cohort. This chain uses TRBV29-1 with TRBJ2-7; no clear D. The receptor was derived from a woman between 25 and 40 years old in good health and CMV-seronegative. The sample taken for sequencing was PBMCs. The DNA for the CDR3 is TGCAGCGTTGAAGTCGTCGGTACCGAATACGAGCAGTGCTTC. Its translation: CSVEVVGTEYEQCF.